Listed below are T cell receptor beta chains from one sample, sequenced in a study of response to subunit inactivated influenza vaccine. One entry per CDR3 protein results from TCRdb running MiXCR on the RT-PCR reads. Counted here are around 600,000 distinct CDR3 sequences, approximately 11% occurring once; the ten biggest clones make up approximately 9.9%. This sample also belongs to another study, concerning T cells expressing NK-cell markers.

Material: PBMCs from blood, obtained on the day of vaccination. All receptors derive from a man in his fifties who received an inactivated influenza vaccine. The CDR3 runs from the conserved cysteine through the conserved F or W. D genes are given only for firm matches. Clone size is stated in some rows and not others, as once, few, many or a class when expanded.

v_gene	d_gene	j_gene	abundance	CDR3nt	CDR3aa
TRBV28	-	TRBJ2-4	-	TGTGCCAGCAGTACAGCAGGGGGGGGAAACATTCAGTACTTC	CASSTAGGGNIQYF
TRBV5-1	-	TRBJ2-1	-	TGCGCCAGCAGTCCTCTCCCTGGCTCCTACAATGAGCAGTTCTTC	CASSPLPGSYNEQFF
TRBV12-3/TRBV12-4	-	TRBJ1-1	few	TGTGCCAGCAGTTTACAAGGCGGGTGGACTGAAGCTTTCTTT	CASSLQGGWTEAFF
TRBV4-1	-	TRBJ2-4	many	TGCGCCAGCAGCCAAGTTATTTCCCGGAGGGGGCAAAACATTCAGTACTTC	CASSQVISRRGQNIQYF
TRBV2	TRBD2	TRBJ2-7	-	TGTGCCAGTATCCTAGCGGGGGGACGGGGTGAGCAGTACTTC	CASILAGGRGEQYF
TRBV4-3	TRBD2	TRBJ2-1	-	TGCGCCAGCAGCCAAGATCGCCCTAGCGGGGCCCACAATGAGCAGTTCTTC	CASSQDRPSGAHNEQFF
TRBV6-1	-	TRBJ2-3	many	TGTGCCAGCAGTCCCCTCTCCTCTAGGGAAATGCAGTATTTT	CASSPLSSREMQYF
TRBV12-3/TRBV12-4	-	TRBJ2-1	few	TGTGCCAGCAGTTTAAGTGGACAGCTCCGTAGGGATGAGCAGTTCTTC	CASSLSGQLRRDEQFF
TRBV7-2	-	TRBJ2-5	-	TGTGCCAGCGCGAAGTCTTGGGGGAACCAAGAGACCCAGTACTTC	CASAKSWGNQETQYF
TRBV3-1	-	TRBJ2-5	-	TGTGCCAGCAGCCAAGACCCCCCGGCGGAGACCCAGTACTTC	CASSQDPPAETQYF
TRBV3-1	TRBD1	TRBJ2-7	many	TGTGCCAGCAGCCAAGAAGGGTACCGGGACAGGGGAAACGAGCAGTACTTC	CASSQEGYRDRGNEQYF
TRBV6-5	-	TRBJ1-6	few	TGTGCCAGCAGTTTTACGGGGGAGAATTCACCCCTCCACTTT	CASSFTGENSPLHF
TRBV12-3/TRBV12-4	TRBD1	TRBJ1-1	-	TGTGCCAGCAGAACGGACAGGGGTGTTGTTGGGGACACTGAAGCTTTCTTT	CASRTDRGVVGDTEAFF
TRBV20-1	-	TRBJ2-7	few	TGCAGTGCCTCATCGCCGGGACCGTTCTACGAGCAGTACTTC	CSASSPGPFYEQYF
TRBV15	-	TRBJ1-4	-	TGTGCCACCAATACGGACCCCAAGGGGGAAAAACTGTTTTTT	CATNTDPKGEKLFF
TRBV19	TRBD1	TRBJ1-5	many	TGTGCCAGTAGTATTAGCCGGACAGGGCAGCAGCCCCAGCATTTT	CASSISRTGQQPQHF
TRBV28	-	TRBJ2-7	many	TGTGCCAGCAGTGTTAGCGGAATGCTCTCCTACGAGCAGTACTTC	CASSVSGMLSYEQYF
TRBV10-3	-	TRBJ1-5	-	TGTGCCATCAGGGACACCAGAAATCAGCCCCAGCATTTT	CAIRDTRNQPQHF
TRBV11-2	-	TRBJ2-1	-	TGTGCCAGCAGCTTAGGAGTAGCGGCGGGCTCCTACAATGAGCAGTTCTTC	CASSLGVAAGSYNEQFF
TRBV6-5	TRBD2	TRBJ2-1	-	TGTGCCAGCAGTTACTCGATGGCGGGGGGGCAAAATGAGCAGTTCTTC	CASSYSMAGGQNEQFF
TRBV6-1	TRBD2	TRBJ2-7	few	TGTGCCAGCAGTGAACTACGTGGGACTAGCTCCCACGAGCAGTACTTC	CASSELRGTSSHEQYF
TRBV5-1	-	TRBJ2-3	many	TGCGCCAGCAGCTGGTGGGGCGGAGGCACAGATACGCAGTATTTT	CASSWWGGGTDTQYF
TRBV7-2	-	TRBJ2-1	-	TGTGCCAGCAGCTTAGCAGCGACCCAGGTCGAGCAGTTCTTC	CASSLAATQVEQFF
TRBV28	-	TRBJ2-3	-	TGTGCCAGCAAGTCAGGACTAAGCACAGATACGCAGTATTTT	CASKSGLSTDTQYF